The source of this T cell receptor beta chain is a study of cytomegalovirus exposure and HLA in healthy donors. General study results and limits: Researchers reported that three CMV-associated chains were confirmed in vitro as CMV antigen-specific. Reported findings show TCR beta sequences accurately forecast HLA-A and HLA-B alleles in most subjects. TCR beta V segments were, for the most part, productive about 87% or about 30% of the time in an earlier analysis.

This clone turned up a few times. The antigen is undetermined. PCR employed 60 Vbeta and 13 Jbeta primers. Repertoires were generated with immunoSEQ multiplex PCR, while TCRdb's copy carries only in-frame clones and drops some. Of under 250,000 clones listed, around 73% are singletons. Samples came from healthy bone marrow donors. The V end was cut by 2 bases, the J end by 4 bases, with 7 bases between. CDR1 and CDR2 from the germline V gene are SGHTA and FQGTGA. The CDR3 has 13 amino acids. V usage is TRBV7-3 and J usage is TRBJ2-3, with unresolved D. This sequence originates from a male donor in good health and CMV-seronegative. The sample comprised PBMCs. The CDR3: CASSLDGPDTQYF. CDR3 bases: TGTGCCAGCAGCTTAGATGGGCCAGATACGCAGTATTTT.